Shown below are 2 T cell receptor beta chains from a single sample sequenced in a study of CD8+ T cells in alopecia areata. RNA extraction and reverse transcription yielded cDNA as sequencing template. Sequencing was performed with immunoSEQ multiplex PCR; in TCRdb, only in-frame clones are kept and a portion is missing. In the table there are around 29,000 clones, roughly 80% of which are singletons. Sequencing used NKG2D-low CD8+ T cells sorted from blood. Receptors originate from a human donor with alopecia areata.

In this sample, this clone is medium-sized. This chain uses TRBV15 with TRBJ2-3; 9 bases map to TRBD1. The CDR3 length is 15 residues. CDR1 and CDR2 (germline): LNHNV, YYDKDF (reference sequence). The V and J ends lost 6 bases and 0 bases, in that order; junction bases with no gene match: 4. CDR3 sequence reads: CATSTGQGSTDTQYF. The CDR3, as DNA: TGTGCCACCAGTACGGGACAGGGAAGCACAGATACGCAGTATTTT.

The V and J genes are TRBV27 and TRBJ2-7, with 7 bases identical to TRBD2. Germline values: CDR1 MNHEY, CDR2 SMNVEV (reference sequence). The CDR3 covers 14 residues. V dropped 6 bases and J dropped 3; count of bases not matched to a gene: 8. The CDR3 DNA sequence: TGTGCCAGCAGCGAAACCGGGGACTACTACGAGCAGTACTTC. Residues: CASSETGDYYEQYF.